One and the same sample provided the 30 T cell receptor beta chains below, sequenced in a study of blood T cell repertoires in COVID-19 (dated by TCRdb to 2020 to 2021). Receptors were amplified or captured by the immunoSEQ multiplex PCR assay. Drawn from immuneACCESS, this table holds only the in-frame rearrangements with V and J called that TCRdb kept. Clones are partly lost; checked studies trace under half to an unresolved V gene and leave the rest unexplained. Within this sample are fewer than 300,000 clones, with roughly 80% of them counted one time only. The top ten clones comprise 5% of the sample. Material: PBMCs or T cells enriched from blood (not recorded which). Receptors originate from a man aged 40-55 years who had been exposed to COVID-19.

The genes are TRBV7-9 and TRBJ1-1, with unresolved D. The CDR3 is 13 residues long. V lost 6 bases and J 3 bases, leaving 11 bases between the germline ends. Germline loops: CDR1 SEHNR, CDR2 FQNEAQ (reference sequence). CDR3 coding DNA: TGTGCCAGCAGACCGGGAAGGGACACTGAAGCTTTCTTT. Translated: CASRPGRDTEAFF.

CDR3 loop: CASRYGGDYTF. In DNA, the CDR3 is TGTGCCAGCAGATACGGGGGGGACTACACCTTC. The chain uses TRBV25-1 and TRBJ1-2; weak D call: TRBD1 (5 bases). This CDR3 is built from 11 residues. Germline CDR1 is MGHDK and CDR2 is SYGVNS. Between the trimmed V and J ends, which lost 6 bases and 10 bases, there was a span of 12 bases.

This chain joins TRBV12-3 or TRBV12-4 and TRBJ1-1; no definite D call. The CDR3 has 12 residues. Trimming stripped 6 bases from V and 4 bases from J, with 9 bases between. This CDR3 is CASRKRLTEAFF. DNA of the CDR3: TGTGCCAGCAGGAAGAGACTCACTGAAGCTTTCTTT.

This rearrangement joins TRBV14 to TRBJ1-6, with D hard to call. CDR1 and CDR2 from the germline V gene are SGHDN and FVKESK. Trimming cost V 7 bases and J 0 bases, with 7 bases left between them. The CDR3 covers 14 residues. In nucleotides, the CDR3 is TGTGCCAGCACCGGGAGCTCCTATAATTCACCCCTCCACTTT. Translating it yields CASTGSSYNSPLHF.

This rearrangement joins TRBV19 to TRBJ2-1, with TRBD1 matching 11 bases. The CDR3 sequence is 14 residues long. Unmatched junction bases numbered 1, after V lost 3 bases and J lost 6 bases. Germline lookup yields CDR1 LNHDA and CDR2 SQIVND (reference sequence). CDR3 nucleotide sequence: TGTGCCAGTAGTATCGGGACAGGGGGCAATGAGCAGTTCTTC. Its translation is CASSIGTGGNEQFF.

This sequence joins TRBV19 and TRBJ1-2; 8 bases line up with TRBD1. From germline, CDR1 is LNHDA and CDR2 SQIVND (reference sequence). This CDR3 is 13 amino acids long. V was pared by 6 bases and J by 6 bases, with 6 bases of the junction left unmatched. The chain's CDR3 is CASRIDRGHGYTF. In DNA form, the CDR3 reads TGTGCCAGTAGAATTGACAGGGGCCATGGCTACACCTTC.

V and J are TRBV5-4 and TRBJ1-4; D is uncertain. The germline V gene has CDR1 SGHNT and CDR2 YYREEE (reference sequence). There are 15 residues in the CDR3. V lost 4 bases and J 8 bases, leaving 18 bases between the germline ends. The CDR3 nucleotides read TGTGCCAGCAGCGCCGGGAATGGAGGTGAAGAAAAACTGTTTTTT. Amino acids: CASSAGNGGEEKLFF.

V usage is TRBV5-1 and J usage is TRBJ2-1; possibly TRBD2 for D (5 bases). Germline V gene data show CDR1 as SGHRS and CDR2 as YFSETQ. Trimming took off 1 base at V and 0 bases at J, with 11 bases between the two ends. This CDR3 contains 16 residues. The CDR3 is CASSLLGSDSYNEQFF. CDR3 DNA sequence: TGCGCCAGCAGCTTGTTAGGGAGTGACTCCTACAATGAGCAGTTCTTC. The complete variable domain, with remaining parts taken from reference TRBV5-1 and TRBJ2-1, reads KAGVTQTPRYLIKTRGQQVTLSCSPISGHRSVSWYQQTPGQGLQFLFEYFSETQRNKGNFPGRFSGRQFSNSRSEMNVSTLELGDSALYLCASSLLGSDSYNEQFFGPGTRLTVL.

The gene calls are TRBV30 and TRBJ2-5; D possibly corresponds to TRBD2 (6 bases). Germline loops: CDR1 GTSNPN, CDR2 SVGIG (reference sequence). Trimming shortened V by 0 bases and J by 5 bases, and 13 bases separated the two germline ends. This CDR3 has 14 residues. For the CDR3, the DNA is TGTGCCTGGAGTGTTGGGGCAGGAGGGGAGACCCAGTACTTC. It is translated as CAWSVGAGGETQYF.

The rearrangement links TRBV5-6 to TRBJ2-2; D remains unclear. Trimming left V 0 bases short and J 1 base short, with 4 bases between. Germline V gene data show CDR1 as SGHDT and CDR2 as YYEEEE. This CDR3 spans 14 amino acids. The CDR3 reads CASSLAWNTGELFF. The DNA for the CDR3 is TGTGCCAGCAGCTTGGCCTGGAACACCGGGGAGCTGTTTTTT.

This chain links TRBV7-6 with TRBJ2-7, with D unclear. CDR1 and CDR2 from the germline V gene are SGHVS and FNYEAQ. V was clipped by 4 bases and J by 7 bases, with 11 bases between them. The CDR3 sequence is 12 residues long. DNA for the CDR3: TGTGCCAGCAGCTCTAGATCCGGGGAGCAGTACTTC. It encodes CASSSRSGEQYF.

This clone has a handful of counts. V and J are TRBV7-9 and TRBJ1-4, with TRBD1 matching 7 bases. CDR1 is SEHNR and CDR2 is FQNEAQ in the germline V gene (reference sequence). V was pared by 1 base and J by 8 bases, with 4 bases of the junction left unmatched. The CDR3 consists of 14 residues. The CDR3 bases are TGTGCCAGCAGCTTAGGACCAGGGGGAGAAAAACTGTTTTTT. Translation: CASSLGPGGEKLFF.

The V gene is TRBV14, the J gene TRBJ2-1; maybe TRBD2 (5 bases). Germline V CDR1 and CDR2: SGHDN, FVKESK. Trimming removed 0 bases at V and 8 bases at J, with 11 bases between. The CDR3 sequence is 14 residues long. The chain's CDR3 is CASSQDLGRHEQFF. CDR3 in DNA: TGTGCCAGCAGCCAAGATTTGGGGAGACATGAGCAGTTCTTC.

The CDR3 loop reads CATRQRGSPLHF. DNA for the CDR3: TGTGCCACCCGACAGCGGGGATCACCCCTCCACTTT. The gene calls are TRBV6-5 and TRBJ1-6; tentatively, D is TRBD1 (5 bases). CDR3 length: 12 residues. Germline V gives CDR1 MNHEY, CDR2 SVGAGI. Deletions cut 10 bases from V and 10 bases from J, with 14 bases between.

V gene TRBV3-1 (or the pseudogene TRBV3-2) combines with J gene TRBJ2-2; 7 bases map to TRBD2. Looked up from germline, CDR1 is LGHDT and CDR2 is YNNKEL (reference sequence). The CDR3 has 18 residues. The trim removed 3 bases at V and 5 bases at J, leaving 15 bases unmatched. CDR3 nucleotide sequence: TGTGCCAGCAGCCAGCCACGTGGAGCGGGGTGGGGGACCGGGGAGCTGTTTTTT. This codes for CASSQPRGAGWGTGELFF.

The chain links TRBV6-5 to TRBJ2-5; TRBD1 aligns across 8 bases. The CDR3 length is 13 residues. The ends lost 5 bases at V and 4 bases at J; junction bases unmatched: 3. CDR1 is MNHEY and CDR2 is SVGAGI in the germline V gene. As DNA, the CDR3 is TGTGCCAGCAGTCCGACAGGGGCAGAGACCCAGTACTTC. Protein sequence: CASSPTGAETQYF.

The chain links TRBV30 to TRBJ2-2, with 7 positions matching TRBD1. The CDR3 covers 13 residues. The germline gives CDR1 GTSNPN, CDR2 SVGIG (reference sequence). Here the CDR3 reads CVCRTGLTGELFF. The CDR3 DNA follows: TGTGTTTGTAGGACAGGCCTCACCGGGGAGCTGTTTTTT.

Comments on this clone: Other DNA sequences in the same sample also yield this CDR3. V usage is TRBV12-3 or TRBV12-4 and J usage is TRBJ2-7; D is uncertain. CDR3 length equals 11 residues. V was clipped by 5 bases and J by 4 bases, with 6 bases between them. The CDR3 coding sequence is TGTGCCAGCAGTCGCGCTTACGAGCAGTACTTC. This translates into CASSRAYEQYF.

The chain links TRBV3-1 (or the pseudogene TRBV3-2) to TRBJ2-3; 7 bases are a match to TRBD1. CDR1 and CDR2 from the germline V gene are LGHDT and YNNKEL (reference sequence). Losses at the gene ends were 3 bases for V and 6 bases for J; bases not matched to a gene: 9. The CDR3 runs to 15 residues. This chain's CDR3 is CASSQGTALGDTQYF. As DNA, the CDR3 is TGTGCCAGCAGCCAGGGGACAGCTCTGGGGGATACGCAGTATTTT.

V usage is TRBV5-8 and J usage is TRBJ2-1; 7 bases are shared with TRBD1. This CDR3 region has 20 residues. V lost 3 bases, J lost 9 bases, and 27 bases stayed unmatched. CDR1 and CDR2 (germline): SGHTS, YDEGEE. Here the CDR3 DNA reads TGTGCCAGCAGCTCTACCCCCCGGGACAGATGGTCTCGAATTGTTTTTGAGCAGTTCTTC. Its protein is CASSSTPRDRWSRIVFEQFF.

This clone was observed a handful of times. This chain links TRBV3-1 (or the pseudogene TRBV3-2) with TRBJ1-1, with 7 bases fitting TRBD1. There are 14 residues in the CDR3. Per the germline V gene, CDR1 is LGHDT and CDR2 is YNNKEL (reference sequence). V shed 7 bases and J 0 bases; nucleotides not matched to a gene: 5. The CDR3 DNA sequence: TGTGCCAGCATCGGGACAGCCATGAACACTGAAGCTTTCTTT. Amino acid sequence: CASIGTAMNTEAFF.

The chain links TRBV7-3 to TRBJ2-3; 7 bases are shared with TRBD1. The CDR3 is made up of 16 amino acids. Trimming took 5 bases from V and 5 from J; bases not matched to a gene: 13. Germline CDR1 SGHTA, CDR2 FQGTGA. The DNA for the CDR3 is TGTGCCAGCAGCCCACTCGGGACAGCGACGGGAGATACGCAGTATTTT. The encoded protein is CASSPLGTATGDTQYF.

The V gene is TRBV18, the J gene TRBJ2-3; 8 bases map to TRBD2. Germline loops: CDR1 KGHSH, CDR2 LQKENI. The CDR3 covers 14 residues. Germline trimming cut 3 bases from V and 5 bases from J; bases unmatched to any gene: 4. The DNA for the CDR3 is TGTGCCAGCTCACCTCCGGGAGGGAAAGATACGCAGTATTTT. It specifies CASSPPGGKDTQYF.

This rearrangement joins TRBV27 to TRBJ2-1, with TRBD1 matching 8 bases. The germline gives CDR1 MNHEY, CDR2 SMNVEV (reference sequence). This CDR3 is built from 13 residues. In DNA form, the CDR3 reads TGTCTCAGTGCCAGGGGGCGCGGGTATGAGCAGTTCTTC. Its protein is CLSARGRGYEQFF.

The CDR3 DNA reads TGCGCCAGCAGTGATCCAGGGGCGTACTACAATGAGCAGTTCTTC. As protein: CASSDPGAYYNEQFF. J is TRBJ2-1 and V is TRBV10-2, with D perhaps matching TRBD1 (6 bases). V lost 3 bases, J lost 3 bases, and 12 bases lay in between. The CDR3 covers 15 residues. The germline V gene has CDR1 WSHSY and CDR2 SAAADI.

V gene TRBV6-6 combines with J gene TRBJ2-3; D is undetermined. The germline gives CDR1 MNHNY, CDR2 SVGAGI (reference sequence). The length of the CDR3 is 14 residues. Trimming cost V 6 bases and J 8 bases, with 18 bases left between them. The CDR3 protein is CASRQPETRGTQYF. The CDR3 DNA follows: TGTGCCAGCAGGCAACCCGAGACGAGAGGTACGCAGTATTTT.

The chain is built from TRBV7-9 and TRBJ2-7, with D maybe TRBD1 (5 bases). The germline V gene encodes CDR1 SEHNR and CDR2 FQNEAQ (reference sequence). Trimming cost V 6 bases and J 0 bases, with 12 bases left between them. There are 14 residues in the CDR3. CDR3 region: CASSKDITSYEQYF. The CDR3 bases are TGTGCCAGCAGTAAGGACATAACCTCCTACGAGCAGTACTTC.

This chain uses TRBV9 with TRBJ2-1; 9 nucleotides match TRBD1. The CDR3 has 15 residues. The germline CDR1 and CDR2 sequences are SGDLS and YYNGEE. The V and J ends lost 4 bases and 8 bases, in that order; junction bases with no gene match: 10. The CDR3 region is CASSTGTGIVHEQFF. CDR3 bases: TGTGCCAGCAGCACCGGGACAGGGATAGTCCATGAGCAGTTCTTC.

The sample holds a few counts of this clone. The gene calls are TRBV12-5 and TRBJ1-3; 10 bases map to TRBD1. Germline CDR1 and CDR2: LGHNT and FRNRAP. The CDR3 covers 17 residues. Trimming at V came to 5 bases and at J to 8 bases, leaving 15 bases not matched to a gene. The CDR3 nucleotides are TGTGCTAGTGGTAACAGTCCGGGACAGGGGTTTAAGGACACCATATATTTT. Residues: CASGNSPGQGFKDTIYF.

V gene TRBV10-3 combines with J gene TRBJ2-2; possibly TRBD2 for D (5 bases). The CDR3 spans 13 residues. V was clipped by 6 bases and J by 5 bases, with 10 bases between them. Germline V gene data show CDR1 as ENHRY and CDR2 as SYGVKD. CDR3: CAIRRTGTGELFF. The CDR3 coding sequence is TGTGCCATCAGACGGACGGGAACCGGGGAGCTGTTTTTT.